This T cell receptor (beta chain) was observed in a study of cytomegalovirus exposure and HLA in healthy donors. Germline V lookup: CDR1 SGHDN, CDR2 FVKESK. The CDR3 covers 12 residues. V lost 1 base to trimming and J lost 9 bases, with 9 bases between them. PCR involved 60 Vbeta and 13 Jbeta primers. Generated by immunoSEQ multiplex PCR, the TCRdb table keeps only in-frame clones and is missing some. The sample holds more than 90,000 clones, less than 80% seen once. The clonotype comes from a man aged 40-55 years in good health and CMV-seronegative. The chain couples TRBV14 to TRBJ1-2; D might be TRBD1 (5 bases). Sequenced sample: PBMCs. CDR3 region: CASSQVDRSYTF. The CDR3 DNA is TGTGCCAGCAGCCAAGTTGACAGAAGCTACACCTTC.